In its sample, the clone carrying this TCR beta chain was seen a few times. Its antigen is as yet unknown. cDNA libraries for TCR beta contained unique molecular identifiers. Once about 0.9 to 11 million T cells were used, roughly 0.5 million cDNA molecules resulted. TCRdb itself ran the PCR reads through MiXCR, one entry per CDR3 protein. Of 350,000 to 500,000 distinct CDR3 sequences listed, more than 30% were seen once; the top ten hold 7.5% to 8.5%. Trimming took 4 bases from V and 9 from J, leaving 15 bases between them. The germline CDR1 and CDR2 sequences are MNHEY and SMNVEV (reference sequence). The CDR3 extends over 13 amino acids. The sample is drawn from a study of post-analysis software for immune sequencing data. The study's findings and limits: Among multiple sclerosis patients, normalized Chao1 diversity was significantly below that of controls. Higher frequency in patients than in controls was seen for about five TRBV segments, with TRBV5-6, TRBV5-1 and TRBV20-1 among them.

The origin of this receptor is a girl aged 2-10 years with multiple sclerosis. The gene calls are TRBV27 and TRBJ2-5; unclear D gene. Sequenced material: blood. CDR3: CASSSQPPRPQYF. CDR3 sequence (DNA): TGTGCCAGCAGTTCCCAACCCCCAAGACCCCAGTACTTC.